The rows below give T cell receptor beta chains drawn from one sample of a study of breast tumors, draining lymph nodes, adjacent tissues. TCRdb passed the multiplex PCR reads through MiXCR, listing each CDR3 protein once. The sample comprises some 130,000 distinct CDR3 sequences, 20% to 25% of which are singletons, and just over 2.5% rests with the top ten. Sequencing was carried out using axillary lymph node tissue. The origin of the receptors is a female donor with breast cancer. Some clones in this sample may be carry-over from other donors' samples. CDR3s include the opening cysteine and the closing phenylalanine or tryptophan. The D gene is left open where the match is weak. Expanded clones are given a class, and other clones once, few, many or no size at all.

15 | many | TRBJ1-2 | TRBV6-5 | . | CASSYGQSSRYGYTF | TGTGCCAGCAGTTACGGGCAGTCATCCCGCTATGGCTACACCTTC
12 | many | TRBJ2-7 | TRBV12-3/TRBV12-4 | . | CASSRTSYEQYF | TGTGCCAGCAGTAGGACATCCTACGAGCAGTACTTC
12 | many | TRBJ1-2 | TRBV14 | . | CASSHLEGGYTF | TGTGCCAGCAGCCATTTAGAAGGTGGCTACACCTTC
15 | many | TRBJ2-5 | TRBV6-6 | TRBD2 | CASSFLLAGEETQYF | TGTGCCAGCAGTTTCTTACTAGCGGGGGAGGAGACCCAGTACTTC
15 | . | TRBJ2-5 | TRBV24-1 | . | CATSDAAGPGETQYF | TGTGCCACCAGTGATGCGGCAGGGCCGGGAGAGACCCAGTACTTC
14 | many | TRBJ2-2 | TRBV12-3/TRBV12-4 | . | CASSLTGVTGELFF | TGTGCCAGCAGTTTAACGGGAGTCACCGGGGAGCTGTTTTTT
15 | many | TRBJ2-7 | TRBV4-1 | . | CASSQVDSASYEQYF | TGCGCCAGCAGCCAAGTAGATAGCGCGTCCTACGAGCAGTACTTC
15 | . | TRBJ2-6 | TRBV11-2 | . | CASSVGNSGANVLTF | TGTGCCAGCAGCGTAGGTAACTCTGGGGCCAACGTCCTGACTTTC
15 | . | TRBJ2-1 | TRBV28 | . | CASSLPRGSYNEQFF | TGTGCCAGCAGTTTGCCCAGGGGCTCCTACAATGAGCAGTTCTTC
15 | many | TRBJ2-3 | TRBV30 | TRBD1 | CAWSGQGASTDTQYF | TGTGCCTGGAGTGGCCAGGGGGCGAGCACAGATACGCAGTATTTT